This T cell receptor beta chain came from a study of T-cell memory formation after mild COVID-19. Study as a whole: In these data, TCR clusters were largely donor specific. Broader study findings: Day 15 to 85 contracting clones showed balanced CD4/CD8; day 15 to 37 expanders favored CD4+. In pre-infection memory, a portion of responding clones appeared, which suggested that cross-reactive memory joined.

This clonotype was found a few times. Its antigen is not known. Germline V gene sequence: CDR1 SQVTM, CDR2 ANQGSEA. V was clipped by 7 bases and J by 4 bases, with 23 bases between them. The CDR3 is 15 amino acids. Barcoded TCR alpha and TCR beta cDNA libraries with UMIs came from 5'RACE using constant-segment primers. TCRdb recomputed calls from the 5' RACE reads with MiXCR, one row per CDR3 protein. The table includes around 260,000 distinct CDR3 sequences, roughly 17% detected once. The V call is TRBV29-1, the J call TRBJ2-7, with D perhaps TRBD2 (8 bases). The source material was PBMCs or a T cell subset sorted from them (not recorded which). The receptor's source is a man aged 18 to 30 who had mild COVID-19 (a few samples of this study predate the infection). Cell type and time point are not known. CDR3: CSGSGTASGGYEQYF. CDR3 coding DNA: TGCAGCGGATCCGGGACAGCGAGCGGGGGTTACGAGCAGTACTTC.